Shown below are 29 T cell receptor beta chains from a single sample sequenced in a study of follicular helper T cells after annual influenza vaccination. Some clones are missing from TCRdb's copy, which holds only in-frame ones; the method was immunoSEQ multiplex PCR. The data contain thousands of clones, around four fifths of them singletons. Noted time point: 2014-2015 season, pre-vaccination. This specimen consisted of CXCR5+ CD38- circulating T follicular helper cells from blood, obtained on the day of influenza vaccination. Subset reported: circulating Tfh, non-naive CD4+CXCR5+PD-1+ (ICOS+CD38+ or ICOS-CD38-). These receptors were taken from an adult who received the influenza vaccine.

V usage is TRBV10-3 and J usage is TRBJ1-5; D might be TRBD1 (6 bases). Between the trimmed V and J ends, which lost 9 bases and 3 bases, there was a span of 15 bases. Germline V gives CDR1 ENHRY, CDR2 SYGVKD. The CDR3 contains 14 residues. The CDR3 region has the DNA TGTGCCATTGCCGCGGGGGCGGACAATCAGCCCCAGCATTTT. Translation: CAIAAGADNQPQHF.

The chain recombines TRBV29-1 with TRBJ2-5, with D perhaps matching TRBD1 or TRBD2 (6 bases each). V gave up 6 bases and J gave up 2 bases, with 19 bases separating them. This CDR3 is 15 amino acids long. Germline V gives CDR1 SQVTM, CDR2 ANQGSEA. The CDR3 coding sequence is TGCAGCGTACGACCCGGAGGGACAAAACAAGAGACCCAGTACTTC. It encodes CSVRPGGTKQETQYF.

The chain carries TRBV19 and TRBJ1-1; perhaps TRBD1 as D (6 bases). V was shortened by 6 bases and J by 2 bases, with 13 bases between the two germline ends. From germline, CDR1 is LNHDA and CDR2 SQIVND (reference sequence). The CDR3 has 14 amino acids. In nucleotides, the CDR3 is TGTGCCAGTAGCCAGGACAGAAGCAACACTGAAGCTTTCTTT. As protein: CASSQDRSNTEAFF.

This rearrangement joins TRBV19 to TRBJ1-1; D not resolved. V gave up 7 bases and J gave up 5 bases, with 14 bases separating them. The germline CDR1 and CDR2 sequences are LNHDA and SQIVND (reference sequence). The CDR3 spans 13 residues. CDR3 region: CASTLLGRTEAFF. The CDR3 DNA reads as TGTGCCAGTACCCTCTTGGGTAGGACTGAAGCTTTCTTT.

The rearrangement uses TRBV7-2 and TRBJ2-3; 7 bases line up with TRBD2. With 1 base clipped from V and 4 bases from J, the junction kept 11 bases outside the gene matches. CDR3 length equals 17 residues. Germline assignment: CDR1 SGHTA and CDR2 FQGNSA. This chain's CDR3 is CASSLVPLERGPDTQYF. The CDR3 DNA reads TGTGCCAGCAGCTTAGTCCCTTTGGAGCGGGGCCCAGATACGCAGTATTTT.

The chain recombines TRBV21-1 with TRBJ1-6; TRBD1, the table's D call, was not compared with the DNA. TRBV21-1 is noted as a pseudogene. This CDR3 has 18 residues. CDR3 residues: CASSTTDREGSYNSPLHF. CDR3 bases: TGTGCCAGCAGCACCACAGACAGGGAAGGGTCCTATAATTCACCCCTCCACTTT.

The CDR3 loop reads CASSLPSKDEQFF. CDR3 coding DNA: TGTGCCAGCAGCCTCCCCTCCAAGGATGAGCAGTTCTTC. This chain connects TRBV7-2 to TRBJ2-1; D not certain. The CDR3 loop spans 13 amino acids. The ends were cut back, 5 bases at V and 8 bases at J, with 13 bases in the middle. Germline V gene sequence: CDR1 SGHTA, CDR2 FQGNSA.

This clone was seen more than once but under ten times. The chain combines TRBV6-5 with TRBJ1-6; TRBD1 is a possible D gene (6 bases). This CDR3 spans 12 amino acids. V was shortened by 7 bases and J by 8 bases, with 9 bases between the two germline ends. Germline V gene data show CDR1 as MNHEY and CDR2 as SVGAGI. CDR3 nucleotide sequence: TGTGCCAGCAAAGGACAGTATTCACCCCTCCACTTT. Its protein product is CASKGQYSPLHF.

This clone was detected only a few times. The chain employs TRBV6-5 and TRBJ1-5; no firm D call. The CDR3 is 13 residues long. Trimming left V 5 bases short and J 4 bases short, with 9 bases between. The germline CDR1 and CDR2 sequences are MNHEY and SVGAGI. The CDR3 DNA reads TGTGCCAGCAGTCAATCCCCAAATCAGCCCCAGCATTTT. Amino acid sequence: CASSQSPNQPQHF.

The gene calls are TRBV30 and TRBJ1-5, with 7 nucleotides matching TRBD1. This CDR3 is 13 amino acids long. Germline loops: CDR1 GTSNPN, CDR2 SVGIG (reference sequence). The V gene end was trimmed by 2 bases and the J gene end by 9 bases; junction bases not matched to a gene: 7. As DNA, the CDR3 is TGTGCCTGGAGTCCAGGGGGGGGCGGGCCCCAGCATTTT. Translating gives CAWSPGGGGPQHF. Supplemented by reference TRBV30 and TRBJ1-5, the full variable domain reads SQTIHQWPATLVQPVGSPLSLECTVEGTSNPNLYWYRQAAGRGLQLLFYSVGIGQISSEVPQNLSASRPQDRQFILSSKKLLLSDSGFYLCAWSPGGGGPQHFGDGTRLSIL.

This clone was seen more than once but under ten times. V is TRBV5-4 and J is TRBJ2-7; TRBD1 aligns across 8 bases. Germline lookup yields CDR1 SGHNT and CDR2 YYREEE (reference sequence). Trimming took 0 bases from V and 11 from J; bases not matched to a gene: 7. This CDR3 is built from 13 residues. The CDR3, as DNA: TGTGCCAGCAGCTTGGACTTAGGGGGACAGGAGTACTTC. It codes for CASSLDLGGQEYF.

The genes are TRBV10-3 and TRBJ2-7, with 8 positions matching TRBD2. Germline V gene lookup returns CDR1 ENHRY and CDR2 SYGVKD. This CDR3 is built from 15 residues. V dropped 3 bases and J dropped 3; count of bases not matched to a gene: 7. The CDR3 loop is CAISERGGSGYEQYF. The CDR3 bases are TGTGCCATCAGTGAACGCGGGGGGTCAGGCTACGAGCAGTACTTC.

The chain recombines TRBV9 with TRBJ1-6; D is unresolved. CDR1 SGDLS and CDR2 YYNGEE come from the germline V gene. The CDR3 consists of 14 residues. V lost 0 bases and J lost 7, with 8 bases in between. CDR3 sequence reads: CASSVGEGNSPLHF. CDR3 DNA: TGTGCCAGCAGCGTAGGAGAAGGGAATTCACCCCTCCACTTT.

This chain links TRBV18 with TRBJ1-2; 10 bases fit TRBD1. V trimming: 3 bases; J trimming: 1 base; junction bases outside the gene matches: 5. The CDR3 contains 16 residues. Per germline, CDR1 KGHSH and CDR2 LQKENI. The DNA for the CDR3 is TGTGCCAGCTCACCGGCGGGACAGGGGTATAACTATGGCTACACCTTC. Translated: CASSPAGQGYNYGYTF.

This clone was detected only once. This chain uses TRBV4-2 with TRBJ2-2; the match to TRBD2 covers 12 bases. This CDR3 is 16 amino acids long. The germline V gene has CDR1 LGHNA and CDR2 YNFKEQ. The trim removed 6 bases at V and 3 bases at J, leaving 5 bases unmatched. Here the CDR3 reads CASRPTSGRYTGELFF. The CDR3 nucleotides read TGTGCCAGCAGACCCACTAGCGGGAGGTACACCGGGGAGCTGTTTTTT.

This clone was recorded once. The chain employs TRBV20-1 and TRBJ2-5; the D is unclear. This CDR3 is 10 amino acids long. V shed 5 bases and J shed 5 bases, with 6 bases lying between them. Germline CDR1 DFQATT, CDR2 SNEGSKA (reference sequence). The CDR3 DNA reads as TGCAGTGCTGGGATTGAGACCCAGTACTTC. It encodes CSAGIETQYF.

This clone has a handful of counts. Other nucleotide sequences in the sample specify the same CDR3. The V gene is TRBV7-9, the J gene TRBJ1-5; no firm D call. Germline lookup yields CDR1 SEHNR and CDR2 FQNEAQ (reference sequence). Trimming removed 1 base at V and 2 bases at J, with 9 bases between. The length of the CDR3 is 15 residues. For the CDR3, the DNA is TGTGCCAGCAGCTTAGGCGGTGGAGGCAATCAGCCCCAGCATTTT. Encoded protein: CASSLGGGGNQPQHF.

This sequence joins TRBV7-2 and TRBJ1-6, with 7 bases aligning to TRBD1. The CDR3 covers 17 residues. Looked up from germline, CDR1 is SGHTA and CDR2 is FQGNSA. V lost 0 bases and J lost 6; bases outside the gene matches: 8. CDR3 sequence (DNA): TGTGCCAGCAGCTTAGCTCACAGGGGCCCCTCTAATTCACCCCTCCACTTT. This codes for CASSLAHRGPSNSPLHF.

This chain connects TRBV5-1 to TRBJ2-2; D possibly corresponds to TRBD1 (5 bases). Germline CDR1 is SGHRS and CDR2 is YFSETQ. The V gene lost 0 bases and the J gene lost 5 bases, with 8 bases spanning the gap. CDR3 length: 14 residues. The CDR3: CASSLGQQTGELFF. The CDR3 bases are TGCGCCAGCAGCTTGGGACAGCAGACCGGGGAGCTGTTTTTT. The complete variable domain, with remaining parts taken from reference TRBV5-1 and TRBJ2-2, reads KAGVTQTPRYLIKTRGQQVTLSCSPISGHRSVSWYQQTPGQGLQFLFEYFSETQRNKGNFPGRFSGRQFSNSRSEMNVSTLELGDSALYLCASSLGQQTGELFFGEGSRLTVL.

The CDR3 DNA reads TGTGCCAGCAGCTTGGGCTTGGGCGGCCAAGAGACCCAGTACTTC. Encoded protein: CASSLGLGGQETQYF. This chain links TRBV5-5 with TRBJ2-5; D remains ambiguous. CDR1 SGHKS and CDR2 YYEKEE come from the germline V gene (reference sequence). With 0 bases removed from V and 1 base from J, the gap between germline ends came to 10 bases. This CDR3 contains 15 residues.

This sequence joins TRBV6-5 and TRBJ2-5; a possible D gene is TRBD2 (5 bases). In germline, CDR1 is MNHEY, CDR2 SVGAGI. The CDR3 is 14 residues long. The V end was cut by 4 bases, the J end by 5 bases, with 14 bases between. The CDR3 here is CASSSENKRETQYF. CDR3 DNA: TGTGCCAGCAGTTCGGAAAATAAGCGGGAGACCCAGTACTTC.

This chain links TRBV27 with TRBJ2-1; 9 bases line up with TRBD2. V shed 3 bases, J shed 7 bases, and the junction held 1 base outside the gene matches. Per the germline V gene, CDR1 is MNHEY and CDR2 is SMNVEV (reference sequence). This CDR3 contains 13 residues. CDR3 bases: TGTGCCAGCAGTTTTACTAGCGGGAATGAGCAGTTCTTC. Translation: CASSFTSGNEQFF.

This clone was observed a single time. For the CDR3, the DNA is TGTGCCAGCAGCGAAGATTTCGACAGGGGAGAGACCCAGTACTTC. Its translation: CASSEDFDRGETQYF. The V call is TRBV7-8, the J call TRBJ2-5; 8 nucleotides match TRBD1. The V gene's germline CDR1 is SGHVS and CDR2 FQNEAQ. The CDR3 is 15 residues long. V shed 5 bases and J 4 bases; nucleotides not matched to a gene: 9.

The V gene is TRBV27, the J gene TRBJ1-1; 7 bases fit TRBD1. Germline CDR1 and CDR2: MNHEY and SMNVEV (reference sequence). V dropped 6 bases and J dropped 5; count of bases not matched to a gene: 6. The length of the CDR3 is 13 residues. The CDR3 sequence is CASSKQGRTEAFF. Written as DNA, the CDR3 is TGTGCCAGCAGCAAACAGGGGCGAACTGAAGCTTTCTTT.

The chain employs TRBV2 and TRBJ2-3; D perhaps matches TRBD2 (5 bases). Germline-derived CDR1 and CDR2 are SNHLY and FYNNEI. Between the trimmed V and J ends, which lost 5 bases and 7 bases, there was a span of 10 bases. The CDR3 has 12 amino acids. The CDR3 DNA reads as TGTGCCAGCAGTTACACGGGGTATACGCAGTATTTT. Its translation is CASSYTGYTQYF.

The gene calls are TRBV2 and TRBJ2-6; D not resolved. The CDR3 runs 13 residues. Germline V gene sequence: CDR1 SNHLY, CDR2 FYNNEI. The V gene lost 8 bases and the J gene lost 0 bases, with 5 bases spanning the gap. CDR3 region: CASQTSGANVLTF. Here the CDR3 DNA reads TGTGCCAGCCAGACCTCTGGGGCCAACGTCCTGACTTTC.

The chain employs TRBV4-3 and TRBJ2-3; a weak D match, TRBD1 (5 bases). The CDR3 sequence is 12 residues long. The germline gives CDR1 LGHNA, CDR2 YSLEER. V was cut by 5 bases and J by 10 bases, with 13 bases left in between. CDR3 in amino acids: CASSFAQGSQYF. CDR3 in DNA: TGCGCCAGCAGCTTCGCCCAGGGATCGCAGTATTTT.

In DNA, the CDR3 is TGTGCCAGTAGGAGACAGGGGGACACAGATACGCAGTATTTT. This gives the protein CASRRQGDTDTQYF. The chain carries TRBV19 and TRBJ2-3; 9 positions agree with TRBD1. V shed 6 bases, J shed 2 bases, and the junction held 3 bases outside the gene matches. This CDR3 is 14 amino acids long. Looked up from germline, CDR1 is LNHDA and CDR2 is SQIVND (reference sequence).

The gene calls are TRBV6-6 and TRBJ1-1; D is unresolved. V lost 2 bases, J lost 1 base, and 11 bases lay in between. The CDR3 is 15 amino acids. Germline V gene lookup returns CDR1 MNHNY and CDR2 SVGAGI (reference sequence). The CDR3 region has the DNA TGTGCCAGCAGTTACGATGGAGTAACGAACACTGAAGCTTTCTTT. It encodes CASSYDGVTNTEAFF.